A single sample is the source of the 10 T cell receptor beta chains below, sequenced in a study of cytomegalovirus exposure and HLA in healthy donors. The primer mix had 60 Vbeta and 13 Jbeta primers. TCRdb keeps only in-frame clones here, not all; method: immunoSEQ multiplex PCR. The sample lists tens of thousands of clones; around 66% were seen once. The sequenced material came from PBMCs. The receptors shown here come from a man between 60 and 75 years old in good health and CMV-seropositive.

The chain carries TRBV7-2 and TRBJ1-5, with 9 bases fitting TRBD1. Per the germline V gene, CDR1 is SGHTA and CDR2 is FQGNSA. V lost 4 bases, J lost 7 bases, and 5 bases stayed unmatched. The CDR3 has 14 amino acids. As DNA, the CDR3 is TGTGCCAGCAGCTGGGGGACAGGGCAACAGCCCCAGCATTTT. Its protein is CASSWGTGQQPQHF.

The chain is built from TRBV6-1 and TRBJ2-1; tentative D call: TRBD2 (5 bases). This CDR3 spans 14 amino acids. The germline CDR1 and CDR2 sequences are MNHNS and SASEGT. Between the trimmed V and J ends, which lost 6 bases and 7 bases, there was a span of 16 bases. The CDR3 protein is CASRKGRGLNEQFF. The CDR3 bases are TGTGCCAGCAGAAAAGGTAGAGGGCTTAATGAGCAGTTCTTC.

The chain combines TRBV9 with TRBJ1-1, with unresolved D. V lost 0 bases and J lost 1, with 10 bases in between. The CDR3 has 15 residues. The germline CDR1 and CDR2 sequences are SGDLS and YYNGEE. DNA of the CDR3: TGTGCCAGCAGCGTAGGCGAGGTATCGAACACTGAAGCTTTCTTT. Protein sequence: CASSVGEVSNTEAFF.

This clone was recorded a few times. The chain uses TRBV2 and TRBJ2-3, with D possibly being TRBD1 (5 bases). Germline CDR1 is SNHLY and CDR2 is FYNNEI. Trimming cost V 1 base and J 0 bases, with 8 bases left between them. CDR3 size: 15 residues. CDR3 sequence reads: CASSEGTPSTDTQYF. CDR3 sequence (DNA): TGTGCCAGCAGTGAAGGGACACCCAGCACAGATACGCAGTATTTT.

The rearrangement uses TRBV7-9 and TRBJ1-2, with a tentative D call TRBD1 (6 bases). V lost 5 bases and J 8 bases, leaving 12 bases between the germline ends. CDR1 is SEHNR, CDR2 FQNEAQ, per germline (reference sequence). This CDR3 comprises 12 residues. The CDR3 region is CASSNYREGYTF. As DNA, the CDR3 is TGTGCCAGCAGCAATTACAGGGAAGGCTACACCTTC. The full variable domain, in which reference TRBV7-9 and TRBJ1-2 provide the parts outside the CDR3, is DTGVSQNPRHKITKRGQNVTFRCDPISEHNRLYWYRQTLGQGPEFLTYFQNEAQLEKSRLLSDRFSAERPKGSFSTLEIQRTEQGDSAMYLCASSNYREGYTFGSGTRLTVV.

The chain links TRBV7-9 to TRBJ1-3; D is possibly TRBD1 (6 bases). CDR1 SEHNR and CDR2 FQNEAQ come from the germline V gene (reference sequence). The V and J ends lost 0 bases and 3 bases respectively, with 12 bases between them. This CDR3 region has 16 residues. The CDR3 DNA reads TGTGCCAGCAGCTTAGCGCTGACAGGCCATGGAAACACCATATATTTT. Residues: CASSLALTGHGNTIYF.

The CDR3 here is CASMRGSYNEQFF. CDR3 nucleotides: TGTGCCAGTATGAGAGGGAGCTACAATGAGCAGTTCTTC. This chain joins TRBV19 and TRBJ2-1; D may be TRBD2 (5 bases). CDR3 length equals 13 residues. With 7 bases removed from V and 3 bases from J, the gap between germline ends came to 10 bases. Per germline, CDR1 LNHDA and CDR2 SQIVND (reference sequence).

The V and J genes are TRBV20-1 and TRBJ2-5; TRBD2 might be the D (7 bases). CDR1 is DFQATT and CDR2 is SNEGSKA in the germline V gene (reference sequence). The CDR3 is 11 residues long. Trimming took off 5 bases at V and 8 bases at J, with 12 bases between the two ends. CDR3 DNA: TGCAGTGCTGGGGGGGGGCGCACCCAGTACTTC. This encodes CSAGGGRTQYF.

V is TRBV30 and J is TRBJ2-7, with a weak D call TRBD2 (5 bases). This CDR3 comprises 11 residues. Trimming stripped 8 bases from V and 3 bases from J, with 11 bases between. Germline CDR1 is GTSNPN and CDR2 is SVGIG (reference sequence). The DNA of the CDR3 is TGTGCCCTGGGAGCGTTCTACGAGCAGTACTTC. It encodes CALGAFYEQYF.

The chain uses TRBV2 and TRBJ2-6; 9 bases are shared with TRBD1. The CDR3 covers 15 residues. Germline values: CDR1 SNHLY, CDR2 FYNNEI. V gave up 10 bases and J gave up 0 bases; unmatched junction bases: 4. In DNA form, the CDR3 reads TGTGCCAAGGGACAGGGTTTCTCTGGGGCCAACGTCCTGACTTTC. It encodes CAKGQGFSGANVLTF. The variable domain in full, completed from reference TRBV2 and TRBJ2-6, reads EPEVTQTPSHQVTQMGQEVILRCVPISNHLYFYWYRQILGQKVEFLVSFYNNEISEKSEIFDDQFSVERPDGSNFTLKIRSTKLEDSAMYFCAKGQGFSGANVLTFGAGSRLTVL.